These T cell receptor beta chains were read from a single sample in a study of OX40 agonist ivuxolimab in advanced cancers. Sequenced by immunoSEQ multiplex PCR; TCRdb stores in-frame clones only, minus some. The profile shows approximately 79,000 clones, about 93% of them singletons. The starting material was CD4+ or CD8+ T cells sorted from blood, obtained in a trial of the OX40 agonist ivuxolimab. These TCRs come from an adult with an advanced solid tumor such as melanoma, head and neck, liver or kidney cancer. CDR3s include the opening cysteine and the closing phenylalanine or tryptophan. The D gene is left open where the match is weak.

d_call	v_call	j_call	cdr3_aa
.	TRBV9	TRBJ2-4	CASSVGGGLAKNIQYF
TRBD2	TRBV19	TRBJ2-7	CASSIRTSGGPISYEQYF
.	TRBV5-6	TRBJ2-1	CASSLGQGARNEQFF
.	TRBV19	TRBJ1-4	CASSKGRGGEKLFF
.	TRBV15	TRBJ1-1	CATSQVNTEAFF
.	TRBV5-5	TRBJ1-5	CASSLAMGSQPQHF
.	TRBV15	TRBJ1-2	CATSRAGGYTF
.	TRBV4-3	TRBJ2-5	CASSPYTLGTQYF
.	TRBV7-9	TRBJ1-5	CASSASESNQPQHF
.	TRBV2	TRBJ1-5	CASSDARGPNQPQHF
TRBD1	TRBV27	TRBJ2-6	CASSDRDSRSGANVLTF
.	TRBV29-1	TRBJ2-5	CSAPGGAQTQYF